Presented here are 11 T cell receptor beta chains from one specimen sequenced in a study of T cell changes during pregnancy in multiple sclerosis. Only in-frame clones appear in the TCRdb table, and some are missing; sequencing was by immunoSEQ multiplex PCR. The repertoire has approximately 44,000 clones, just under 95% of them found once; the top ten carry less than 0.65%. The specimen comprised CD4+ T cells from peripheral blood mononuclear cells, sampled in the third trimester of pregnancy. These receptor sequences come from a female donor with multiple sclerosis, enrolled in a pregnancy study.

This clone was observed a single time. The chain links TRBV11-3 to TRBJ2-3; 8 positions match TRBD1. Germline trimming cut 2 bases from V and 0 bases from J; bases unmatched to any gene: 1. This CDR3 region has 15 residues. Germline V gives CDR1 SGHNT, CDR2 YENEEA. CDR3 in amino acids: CASSLRTGSTDTQYF. In DNA form, the CDR3 reads TGTGCCAGCAGCTTAAGGACAGGGAGCACAGATACGCAGTATTTT.

The chain couples TRBV6-4 to TRBJ2-1; tentative D call: TRBD2 (6 bases). The CDR3 has 14 amino acids. CDR1 MRHNA and CDR2 SNTAGT come from the germline V gene. Trimming removed 0 bases from V and 8 bases from J, with 11 bases in between. The CDR3 sequence is CASSDSAGPYEQFF. In nucleotides, the CDR3 is TGTGCCAGCAGTGACTCGGCGGGACCTTATGAGCAGTTCTTC.

This chain uses TRBV18 with TRBJ2-3; TRBD2 matches 10 bases. With 1 base clipped from V and 3 bases from J, the junction kept 4 bases outside the gene matches. The CDR3 covers 16 residues. CDR1 is KGHSH and CDR2 is LQKENI in the germline V gene. CDR3 nucleotide sequence: TGTGCCAGCTCACCACAGGCTAGCGGGAGTACAGATACGCAGTATTTT. This encodes CASSPQASGSTDTQYF.

This chain joins TRBV6-1 and TRBJ1-5, with a possible D match to TRBD1 (5 bases). The CDR3 length is 15 residues. From germline, CDR1 is MNHNS and CDR2 SASEGT. V was trimmed by 8 bases and J by 3 bases, leaving 17 bases between them. The CDR3 loop is CASRGSDYTNQPQHF. The CDR3 DNA reads as TGTGCCAGCCGGGGGTCGGATTATACCAATCAGCCCCAGCATTTT.

V is TRBV2 and J is TRBJ2-1, with 11 nucleotides matching TRBD2. V lost 2 bases, J lost 9 bases, and 9 bases stayed unmatched. The germline V gene has CDR1 SNHLY and CDR2 FYNNEI. This CDR3 region has 16 residues. The CDR3 is CASSETSGRVGGEQFF. CDR3 nucleotides: TGTGCCAGCAGTGAAACTAGCGGGAGAGTGGGCGGTGAGCAGTTCTTC.

The chain employs TRBV6-6 and TRBJ1-2; 9 nucleotides agree with TRBD1. CDR1 and CDR2 (germline): MNHNY, SVGAGI (reference sequence). After removal of 6 bases from V and 4 bases from J, the junction contained 6 bases not matched to a gene. CDR3 size: 14 residues. The CDR3 sequence: CASSPGTGSYGYTF. The CDR3 bases are TGTGCCAGCAGCCCCGGGACAGGGTCCTATGGCTACACCTTC.

The gene calls are TRBV6-6 and TRBJ1-5; 10 nucleotides match TRBD1. J lost 4 bases, V lost 5 bases, and 5 bases had no gene match. This CDR3 has 15 residues. CDR1 MNHNY and CDR2 SVGAGI come from the germline V gene (reference sequence). CDR3 nucleotide sequence: TGTGCCAGCAGTCGACAGGGGGCGTCGAATCAGCCCCAGCATTTT. Encoded protein: CASSRQGASNQPQHF.

The gene calls are TRBV19 and TRBJ2-7, with a weak D call TRBD2 (5 bases). The CDR3 is made up of 13 amino acids. Between the trimmed V and J ends, which lost 2 bases and 3 bases, there was a span of 8 bases. Germline loops: CDR1 LNHDA, CDR2 SQIVND (reference sequence). This chain's CDR3 is CASSISGLYEQYF. CDR3 bases: TGTGCCAGTAGTATAAGCGGCCTCTACGAGCAGTACTTC.

A single count supports this clone. The rearrangement links TRBV5-8 to TRBJ2-3; D not certain. V was cut by 0 bases and J by 2 bases, with 7 bases left in between. Germline-derived CDR1 and CDR2 are SGHTS and YDEGEE. The CDR3 covers 14 residues. This CDR3 is CASSLGLYTDTQYF. The CDR3 nucleotides read TGTGCCAGCAGCTTGGGCCTCTACACAGATACGCAGTATTTT.

This clone was seen once. This chain uses TRBV27 with TRBJ1-2; no clear D gene. Germline V gene data show CDR1 as MNHEY and CDR2 as SMNVEV (reference sequence). V dropped 6 bases and J dropped 4 bases, with 15 bases sitting between them. The CDR3 is 14 residues long. CDR3 amino acids: CASRKAEGSYGYTF. DNA for the CDR3: TGTGCCAGCAGAAAAGCAGAGGGTTCCTATGGCTACACCTTC.

This clone has a single count. V usage is TRBV2 and J usage is TRBJ2-7; 10 nucleotides match TRBD1. Germline assignment: CDR1 SNHLY and CDR2 FYNNEI. The CDR3 runs 14 residues. V shed 6 bases, J shed 3 bases, and the junction held 5 bases outside the gene matches. The CDR3 loop reads CASRWGQGIYEQYF. CDR3 bases: TGTGCCAGCAGATGGGGACAGGGGATCTACGAGCAGTACTTC.